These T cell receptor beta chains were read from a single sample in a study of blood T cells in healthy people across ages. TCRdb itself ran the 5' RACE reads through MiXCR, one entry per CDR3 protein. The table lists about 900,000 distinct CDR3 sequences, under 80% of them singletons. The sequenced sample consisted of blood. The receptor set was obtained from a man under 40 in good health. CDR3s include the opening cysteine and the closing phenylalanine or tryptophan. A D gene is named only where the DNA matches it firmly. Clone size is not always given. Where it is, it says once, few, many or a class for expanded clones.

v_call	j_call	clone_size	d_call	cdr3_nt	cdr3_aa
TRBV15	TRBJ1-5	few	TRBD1	TGTGCCACCTCGGGACAGGTCAATCAGCCCCAGCATTTT	CATSGQVNQPQHF
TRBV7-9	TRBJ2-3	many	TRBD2	TGTGCCAGCAGCTTAGCTAGCGGGGGGGCCACAGATACGCAGTATTTT	CASSLASGGATDTQYF
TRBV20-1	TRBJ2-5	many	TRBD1	TGCAGTGCTAGGACAGGGGGCGCCGAGACCCAGTACTTC	CSARTGGAETQYF
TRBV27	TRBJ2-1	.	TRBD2	TGTGCCAGCAGACCAGGGACTAGCGGTGTGAGTGAGCAGTTCTTC	CASRPGTSGVSEQFF
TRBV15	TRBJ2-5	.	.	TGTGCCACCAGCATAGGGGGTGATGAGCAGTACTTC	CATSIGGDEQYF
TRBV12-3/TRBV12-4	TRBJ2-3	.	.	TGTGCCAGCAACCGAGGACTCTCCCAGCATACGCAGTATTTT	CASNRGLSQHTQYF
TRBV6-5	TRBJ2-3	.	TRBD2	TGTGCCAGCAGTTACTCGAATCGACTAGCGGGGGACACAGATACGCAGTATTTT	CASSYSNRLAGDTDTQYF
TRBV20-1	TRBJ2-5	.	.	TGCAGTGCTATAATGGGAAAAGAGACCCAGTACTTC	CSAIMGKETQYF
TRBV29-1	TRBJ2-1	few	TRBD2	TGCAGCGCCACTAGCGGGGCGTCTTCCTACAATGAGCAGTTCTTC	CSATSGASSYNEQFF
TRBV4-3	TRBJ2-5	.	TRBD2	TGCGCCAGCAGCCAAGAGCCAGCGGGGGGGCCGGAGACCCAGTACTTC	CASSQEPAGGPETQYF
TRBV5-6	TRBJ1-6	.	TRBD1	TGTGCCAGCAGCTTCGGGACAGGGAGTAATTCACCCCTCCACTTT	CASSFGTGSNSPLHF
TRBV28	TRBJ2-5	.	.	TGTGCCAGCAGTATTGCCGGGACCAGGAATGAGCAGTACTTC	CASSIAGTRNEQYF
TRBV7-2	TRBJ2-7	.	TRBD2	TGTGCCAGCAGCTTAGATGTAGCGGGGGGCTACAATGAGCAGTACTTC	CASSLDVAGGYNEQYF
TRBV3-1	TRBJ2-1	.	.	TGTGCCAGCAGCCTATCAAGGCCCCAACACAATGAGCAGTTCTTC	CASSLSRPQHNEQFF
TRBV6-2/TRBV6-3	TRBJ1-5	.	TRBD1	TGTGCCAGCAGTTATGATATCATTCAGGGGGCGGGAGGCAATCAGCCCCAGCATTTT	CASSYDIIQGAGGNQPQHF
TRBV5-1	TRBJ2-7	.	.	TGCGCCAGCAGCTTGGCCAAGGAGGGCTCATCCTACGAGCAGTACTTC	CASSLAKEGSSYEQYF
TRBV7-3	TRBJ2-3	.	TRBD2	TGTGCCAGCAGCACCCCACTGGGGGGGAGTGGCACAGATACGCAGTATTTT	CASSTPLGGSGTDTQYF
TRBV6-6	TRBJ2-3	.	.	TGTGCCAGCAGTTACTCCTCAATCACAGATACGCAGTATTTT	CASSYSSITDTQYF
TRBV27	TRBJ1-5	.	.	TGTGCCAGCAGTTTATGGGGGACCTCCGGCAATCAGCCCCAGCATTTT	CASSLWGTSGNQPQHF
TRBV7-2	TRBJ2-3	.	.	TGTGCCAGCAGCTTAGTGGGGGCAGTCCAGGCAGATACGCAGTATTTT	CASSLVGAVQADTQYF
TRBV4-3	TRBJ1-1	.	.	TGCGCCAGCAGCCAAGATCCAGGGGCGGGCACTGAAGCTTTCTTT	CASSQDPGAGTEAFF
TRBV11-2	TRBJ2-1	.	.	TGTGCCAGCAGCATAGACGGACTTTTCAACAATGAGCAGTTCTTC	CASSIDGLFNNEQFF
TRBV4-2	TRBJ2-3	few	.	TGTGCCAGCAGCCAAGACGTGTGGGGGGACACAGATACGCAGTATTTT	CASSQDVWGDTDTQYF
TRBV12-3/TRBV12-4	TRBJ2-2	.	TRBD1	TGTGCCAGCCAGGGACAGGGGTTGACCGGGGAGCTGTTTTTT	CASQGQGLTGELFF
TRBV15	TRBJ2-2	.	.	TGTGCCACCAGCAGCGAAAGGGGGGCCGGGGAGCTGTTTTTT	CATSSERGAGELFF
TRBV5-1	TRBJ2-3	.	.	TGCGCCAGCAGCTTGGAGGACTCACCTTTTGGGGATACGCAGTATTTT	CASSLEDSPFGDTQYF
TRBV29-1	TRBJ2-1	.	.	TGCAGCGTTGAAGATCAGAAACCCTACAATGAGCAGTTCTTC	CSVEDQKPYNEQFF
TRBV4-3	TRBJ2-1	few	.	TGCGCCAGCAGCCAAGTCGGACGCAATGAGCAGTTCTTC	CASSQVGRNEQFF
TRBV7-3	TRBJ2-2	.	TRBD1	TGTGCCAGCAGCTTAAGGGCCGGGACAGGGGGTGCCGGGGAGCTGTTTTTT	CASSLRAGTGGAGELFF
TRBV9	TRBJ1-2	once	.	TGTGCCAGCAGCGGTCACAAGGAGCGGGGCTACACCTTC	CASSGHKERGYTF
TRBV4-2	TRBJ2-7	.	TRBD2	TGTGCCAGCAGCCACAGCCTAGCGGGGGCCTACGAGCAGTACTTC	CASSHSLAGAYEQYF
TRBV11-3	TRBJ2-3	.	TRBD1	TGTGCCAGCAGCTTAGTGGCAGGGGGCCCACCCAGCACAGATACGCAGTATTTT	CASSLVAGGPPSTDTQYF
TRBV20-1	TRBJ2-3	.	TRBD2	TGCAGTGCTAGTATGGTTAGCGGGGGAGATACGCAGTATTTT	CSASMVSGGDTQYF
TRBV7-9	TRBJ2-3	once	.	TGTGCCAGCAGCTTCTCCGCTAGCTATGGAGATACGCAGTATTTT	CASSFSASYGDTQYF
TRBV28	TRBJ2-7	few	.	TGTGCCAGCAGTCCACTATGGCACGAGCAGTACTTC	CASSPLWHEQYF
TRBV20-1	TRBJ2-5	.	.	TGCAGTGCTAGAGGGGTGGGGCGGGAGACCCAGTACTTC	CSARGVGRETQYF
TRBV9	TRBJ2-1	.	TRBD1	TGTGCCAGCAGCTTGGGGACAGAACACAATGAGCAGTTCTTC	CASSLGTEHNEQFF
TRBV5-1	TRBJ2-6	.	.	TGCGCCAGCAGCTTGCAGCTATCCTCTGGGGCCAACGTCCTGACTTTC	CASSLQLSSGANVLTF
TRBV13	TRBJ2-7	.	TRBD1	TGTGCCAGCAGTTCGTTCCAGGGGGCGTCCTACGAGCAGTACTTC	CASSSFQGASYEQYF
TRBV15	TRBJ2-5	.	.	TGTGCCACCAGCAGTACCGGACCCGACCCCGAGACCCAGTACTTC	CATSSTGPDPETQYF
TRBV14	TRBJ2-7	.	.	TGTGCCAGCAGCCAGACGCTCGGGGCCTCCTACGAGCAGTACTTC	CASSQTLGASYEQYF
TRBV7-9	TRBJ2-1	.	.	TGTGCCAGCAGCTTATGGACTGTTTGGGGAAATGAGCAGTTCTTC	CASSLWTVWGNEQFF
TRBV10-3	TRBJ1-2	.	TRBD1	TGTGCCATCAGTGAGTCCCGACAGGGCGAGAGTGGCTACACCTTC	CAISESRQGESGYTF
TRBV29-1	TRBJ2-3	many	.	TGCAGCGTCGTGAATGCAGATACGCAGTATTTT	CSVVNADTQYF
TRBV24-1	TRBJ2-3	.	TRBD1	TGTGCCACCAGTGATAGGACAGGGCCCGCGACAGATACGCAGTATTTT	CATSDRTGPATDTQYF
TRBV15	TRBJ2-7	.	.	TGTGCCACCAGCAGAACCTCGGGACACTCCTACGAGCAGTACTTC	CATSRTSGHSYEQYF
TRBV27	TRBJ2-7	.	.	TGTGCCAGCGGTTTAAGTCTAAGCTCCTACGAGCAGTACTTC	CASGLSLSSYEQYF
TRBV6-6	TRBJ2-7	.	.	TGTGCCAGCAGTTACAGTGGGACCATTCCCTACGAGCAGTACTTC	CASSYSGTIPYEQYF
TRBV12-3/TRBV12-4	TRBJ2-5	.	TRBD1	TGTGCCAGCAGTTACCGGGACAGGGAGGAGACCCAGTACTTC	CASSYRDREETQYF
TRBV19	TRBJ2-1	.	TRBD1	TGTGCCAGTAGTACGGTGACAGGGGCGGGTTACAATGAGCAGTTCTTC	CASSTVTGAGYNEQFF
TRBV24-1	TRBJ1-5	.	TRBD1	TGTGCCACCAGTGATTGGGACAGGGGGCGAGGAGGGTATAGCAATCAGCCCCAGCATTTT	CATSDWDRGRGGYSNQPQHF
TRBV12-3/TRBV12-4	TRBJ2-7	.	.	TGTGCCAGCAGTCGCGGGTCCGACGAGGACGAGCAGTACTTC	CASSRGSDEDEQYF
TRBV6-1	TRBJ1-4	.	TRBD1	TGTGCCAGTAGACAGGGCTCAACTAATGAAAAACTGTTTTTT	CASRQGSTNEKLFF
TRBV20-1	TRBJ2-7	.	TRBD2	TGCAGTGCTAGAGATTCCGGGGGACTAGCGGGGGGCCGCTACGAGCAGTACTTC	CSARDSGGLAGGRYEQYF
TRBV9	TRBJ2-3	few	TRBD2	TGTGCCAGCAGCGTATTAGGCGGGGGGGCAGGCACAGATACGCAGTATTTT	CASSVLGGGAGTDTQYF
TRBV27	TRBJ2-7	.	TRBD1	TGTGCCAGCAGTTCCCCGGGACAGGGGTCCTTCGAGCAGTACTTC	CASSSPGQGSFEQYF
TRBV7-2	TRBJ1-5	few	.	TGTGCCAGCAGCTTAGGGGGGGGCATGCAGCCCCAGCATTTT	CASSLGGGMQPQHF